Included here is one TCR beta chain sequence, with context. Its antigen is currently unknown. The entry originates in a study of vaccination and CD4 T cells after COVID-19. Cultured CD4+ T-cell DNA underwent Oncomine TCR Beta short-read sequencing. TCRdb reprocessed the PCR reads with MiXCR, giving one entry per CDR3 protein. The table includes over 14,000 distinct CDR3 sequences, just over 55% detected once. Indicated treatment: roughly 11-day PBMC culture with coronavirus spike peptide pools or control peptides (ViraFEST assay). Germline V gene lookup returns CDR1 DFQATT and CDR2 SNEGSKA (reference sequence). CDR3 length equals 13 residues. V dropped 6 bases and J dropped 1 base, with 10 bases sitting between them. Study-wide results and caveats: Detection of a median around 85% of reactive clones in convalescent patients was confined to the period after vaccination.

The rearrangement uses TRBV20-1 and TRBJ2-1; D is perhaps TRBD1 or TRBD2 (5 bases each). This clonotype was sampled from a human donor who had recovered from COVID-19. Sample: CD4+ T cells from blood, cultured in vitro. The CDR3 region is CSARGFSYNEQFF. As DNA, the CDR3 is TGCAGTGCGAGGGGCTTTTCCTACAATGAGCAGTTCTTC.